The clone carrying this TCR beta chain was found a few times. Antigen: not known. These data come from a study of identical twins. Notes on the study in general: Fewer insertions characterized abundant cord blood beta clonotypes, whereas memory repertoires showed none. Part of the zero-insertion signal could reflect confounding by invariant MAIT and iNKT cells.

TCRdb re-called the 5' RACE reads through MiXCR, storing one row per CDR3 protein. This sample has 1.5 million to 2 million distinct CDR3 sequences, with around 29% found just once. This CDR3 region has 18 residues. Germline V gene lookup returns CDR1 DFQATT and CDR2 SNEGSKA (reference sequence). Trimming pared 2 bases from V and 3 bases from J, leaving 26 bases between. Healthy Caucasian donors formed the entire cohort. The TCR sequence derives from a newborn girl in good health. Material: cord blood. This chain links TRBV20-1 with TRBJ2-7, with D possibly being TRBD1 (6 bases). CDR3 sequence reads: CSARHPGMTGSPIYEQYF. CDR3 sequence (DNA): TGCAGTGCTAGACACCCTGGGATGACAGGCAGTCCTATCTACGAGCAGTACTTC.